The 16 T cell receptor beta chains below were found in one sample sequenced in a study of a mutant IDH1 vaccine in newly diagnosed glioma (dated by TCRdb to about 2021). The antigens these receptors bind are not known. Library construction relied on the immunoSEQ multiplex PCR assay. TCRdb holds this immuneACCESS table with in-frame rearrangements only. Some clones are missing; in checked studies, unresolved V genes explain under half, and the rest has no known cause. Recorded for this sample are under 150,000 clones; around 77% of them occurred a single time. The ten largest clones add up to about 5.5% of the sample. The label giving this sample's time point can be read as: week 11, during vaccination. Every vaccine dose consisted of 300 ug of a 20-mer mutant IDH1 peptide in Montanide, administered subcutaneously together with topical imiquimod. The starting material was PBMCs, obtained from a glioma patient whose treatment included an IDH1 peptide vaccine. These receptors were obtained from a man aged 35 to 55 with glioma.

This clone has more than one count but fewer than ten. The chain carries TRBV4-1 and TRBJ1-5, with D tentatively TRBD1 (5 bases). CDR1 and CDR2 from the germline V gene are MGHRA and YSYEKL. The CDR3 length is 15 residues. V was cut by 0 bases and J by 7 bases, with 13 bases left in between. Here the CDR3 DNA reads TGCGCCAGCAGCCAAGAAGGCCAGGGCCGACAGCCCCAGCATTTT. Translated: CASSQEGQGRQPQHF.

This clone has just one count. The chain is built from TRBV27 and TRBJ2-7; 9 nucleotides match TRBD1. Germline V gene lookup returns CDR1 MNHEY and CDR2 SMNVEV (reference sequence). J was trimmed by 3 bases and V by 0 bases; bases with no gene match: 0. CDR3 size: 14 residues. CDR3 region: CASSLSDRGYEQYF. In DNA form, the CDR3 reads TGTGCCAGCAGTTTATCGGACAGGGGCTACGAGCAGTACTTC.

The chain uses TRBV9 and TRBJ2-3, with TRBD2 matching 12 bases. CDR1 and CDR2 from the germline V gene are SGDLS and YYNGEE. With 6 bases clipped from V and 5 bases from J, the junction kept 16 bases outside the gene matches. This CDR3 region has 18 residues. CDR3 region: CASKAPPSGGARIDTQYF. The DNA for the CDR3 is TGTGCCAGCAAGGCCCCCCCTAGCGGGGGGGCCAGGATAGATACGCAGTATTTT.

This chain uses TRBV6-5 with TRBJ1-4, with TRBD1 identical over 9 bases. After removal of 4 bases from V and 8 bases from J, the junction contained 5 bases not matched to a gene. The germline V gene encodes CDR1 MNHEY and CDR2 SVGAGI. This CDR3 contains 14 residues. For the CDR3, the DNA is TGTGCCAGCAGTTTTACAGGGGGCCGGGAAAAACTGTTTTTT. Its translation: CASSFTGGREKLFF.

The rearrangement uses TRBV5-4 and TRBJ2-7; 10 bases agree with TRBD1. The V segment lost 5 bases and the J segment 0 bases; nucleotides outside the gene matches: 5. The germline CDR1 and CDR2 sequences are SGHNT and YYREEE (reference sequence). The CDR3 length is 15 residues. CDR3 protein: CASSSGQGFSYEQYF. The DNA of the CDR3 is TGTGCCAGCAGTTCGGGACAGGGGTTCTCCTACGAGCAGTACTTC. The full variable domain, its missing parts supplied by reference TRBV5-4 and TRBJ2-7, is ETGVTQSPTHLIKTRGQQVTLRCSSQSGHNTVSWYQQALGQGPQFIFQYYREEENGRGNFPPRFSGLQFPNYSSELNVNALELDDSALYLCASSSGQGFSYEQYFGPGTRLTVT.

This chain connects TRBV11-2 to TRBJ2-2; D ambiguous. The germline CDR1 and CDR2 sequences are SGHAT and FQNNGV. The V gene lost 5 bases and the J gene lost 3 bases, with 13 bases spanning the gap. The CDR3 length is 15 residues. The CDR3 DNA is TGTGCCAGCAGCCAATGGGGTTTGGACACCGGGGAGCTGTTTTTT. Encoded protein: CASSQWGLDTGELFF.

V gene TRBV5-1 combines with J gene TRBJ2-7; 7 bases agree with TRBD1. The ends lost 0 bases at V and 7 bases at J; junction bases unmatched: 7. CDR1 SGHRS and CDR2 YFSETQ come from the germline V gene. The CDR3 covers 14 residues. The CDR3: CASSLEGQTLEQYF. The CDR3 DNA sequence: TGCGCCAGCAGCTTGGAGGGACAGACACTTGAGCAGTACTTC. Complete variable domain (other parts from reference TRBV5-1 and TRBJ2-7): KAGVTQTPRYLIKTRGQQVTLSCSPISGHRSVSWYQQTPGQGLQFLFEYFSETQRNKGNFPGRFSGRQFSNSRSEMNVSTLELGDSALYLCASSLEGQTLEQYFGPGTRLTVT.

The gene calls are TRBV2 and TRBJ2-5; TRBD2 agrees at 12 bases. Germline V gives CDR1 SNHLY, CDR2 FYNNEI. This CDR3 has 16 residues. Trimming removed 1 base from V and 2 bases from J; junction bases left unmatched: 2. This CDR3 is CASSEGLAGGQETQYF. DNA of the CDR3: TGTGCCAGCAGTGAAGGTCTAGCGGGAGGGCAAGAGACCCAGTACTTC.

The rearrangement links TRBV6-5 to TRBJ1-5; D unclear. Trimming shortened V by 5 bases and J by 2 bases, and 13 bases separated the two germline ends. This CDR3 contains 15 residues. Germline V gene sequence: CDR1 MNHEY, CDR2 SVGAGI. The CDR3 loop is CASSPSSRGNQPQHF. DNA for the CDR3: TGTGCCAGCAGTCCGTCTTCCCGGGGCAATCAGCCCCAGCATTTT.

The chain recombines TRBV6-6 with TRBJ1-1, with 7 bases identical to TRBD1. CDR3 length: 14 amino acids. The J segment lost 4 bases and the V segment lost 0 bases, leaving 2 bases of the junction unmatched. Per the germline V gene, CDR1 is MNHNY and CDR2 is SVGAGI (reference sequence). Written as DNA, the CDR3 is TGTGCCAGCAGTTACTCGAACAGGGGCACTGAAGCTTTCTTT. This codes for CASSYSNRGTEAFF.

This chain uses TRBV7-2 with TRBJ2-7; TRBD1 matches 9 bases. The CDR3 has 16 amino acids. Losses at the gene ends were 2 bases for V and 0 bases for J; bases not matched to a gene: 5. Germline V CDR1 and CDR2: SGHTA, FQGNSA. The CDR3 loop is CASSLFGTGYSYEQYF. In DNA, the CDR3 is TGTGCCAGCAGCTTATTCGGGACAGGGTACTCCTACGAGCAGTACTTC.

CDR3 sequence reads: CASSKTGGTEAFF. The CDR3 nucleotides are TGTGCCAGTAGTAAGACGGGGGGCACTGAAGCTTTCTTT. The V and J genes are TRBV19 and TRBJ1-1; D may be TRBD1 (5 bases). CDR1 is LNHDA, CDR2 SQIVND, per germline (reference sequence). Trimming cost V 4 bases and J 4 bases, with 10 bases left between them. The CDR3 contains 13 residues.

This chain links TRBV4-3 with TRBJ2-1; 12 bases agree with TRBD2. J lost 4 bases, V lost 0 bases, and 4 bases had no gene match. The CDR3 length is 17 residues. Germline-derived CDR1 and CDR2 are LGHNA and YSLEER. The CDR3 loop reads CASSQDELAGGYNEQFF. The CDR3 DNA reads as TGCGCCAGCAGCCAAGACGAACTAGCGGGAGGTTACAATGAGCAGTTCTTC.

The chain carries TRBV19 and TRBJ1-1; D remains unclear. Germline V CDR1 and CDR2: LNHDA, SQIVND (reference sequence). Trimming shortened V by 5 bases and J by 3 bases, and 13 bases separated the two germline ends. The CDR3 consists of 14 residues. The DNA of the CDR3 is TGTGCCAGTAGTCCCCGGTTCCGCGACACTGAAGCTTTCTTT. Residues: CASSPRFRDTEAFF.

The J gene is TRBJ2-1, the V gene TRBV6-5; D perhaps matches TRBD1 (5 bases). There are 14 residues in the CDR3. The germline CDR1 and CDR2 sequences are MNHEY and SVGAGI. Trimming removed 7 bases at V and 4 bases at J, with 14 bases between. CDR3 residues: CASTSRAGYNEQFF. CDR3 sequence (DNA): TGTGCCAGCACCTCCCGGGCAGGGTACAATGAGCAGTTCTTC.

This clone was counted between two and nine times. The gene calls are TRBV7-9 and TRBJ2-2; D is uncertain. The CDR3 runs to 13 residues. The V gene lost 3 bases and the J gene lost 6 bases, with 8 bases spanning the gap. Germline loops: CDR1 SEHNR, CDR2 FQNEAQ (reference sequence). CDR3 amino acids: CASSFSSSGELFF. The CDR3 region has the DNA TGTGCCAGCAGCTTTTCTTCCTCCGGGGAGCTGTTTTTT. The entire variable domain, with the rest obtained from reference TRBV7-9 and TRBJ2-2, is as follows: DTGVSQNPRHKITKRGQNVTFRCDPISEHNRLYWYRQTLGQGPEFLTYFQNEAQLEKSRLLSDRFSAERPKGSFSTLEIQRTEQGDSAMYLCASSFSSSGELFFGEGSRLTVL.